This TCR beta chain is drawn from a study of cytomegalovirus exposure and HLA in healthy donors. Germline V CDR1 and CDR2: GTSNPN, SVGIG (reference sequence). This CDR3 region has 15 residues. V lost 1 base and J lost 7, with 14 bases in between. This clone was seen a handful of times. PCR involved 60 Vbeta and 13 Jbeta primers. Per the study methods: Later, some 75 million unique TCR beta chains were counted in an analysis, and roughly 11 million of them were shared. Measured with immunoSEQ multiplex PCR; TCRdb has only the in-frame clones, and not every one. Clone size and V and J calls were adopted from that table, with D and trimming inferred from the DNA. Of roughly 130,000 clones listed, over 8% are singletons.

The specimen was PBMCs. The chain carries TRBV30 and TRBJ1-6; possible D gene TRBD1, 6 bases. The receptor's source is a man aged 35 to 55 in good health and CMV-seronegative. CDR3 protein: CAWSGGTSGNSPLHF. The CDR3 DNA follows: TGTGCCTGGAGTGGAGGGACATCGGGGAATTCACCCCTCCACTTT.